Sequencing of this TCR beta chain was carried out in a study of blood T cell repertoires in COVID-19. Overall study context: PBMCs, B-cell-depleted T cells, or T cells provided the cDNA or gDNA that made up the material.

Sequenced by immunoSEQ multiplex PCR; TCRdb stores in-frame clones only, minus some. The sample comprises under 200,000 clones, more than 75% of which are singletons, and 4.5% to 6.5% rests with the top ten. This CDR3 is built from 13 residues. V shed 5 bases and J shed 8 bases, with 12 bases lying between them. Germline V CDR1 and CDR2: MNHEY, SVGEGT. The chain joins TRBV6-2 or TRBV6-3 to TRBJ1-4, with D possibly TRBD1 on 6 matching bases. Sequencing input: PBMCs or T cells enriched from blood (not recorded which). The sequence was collected from a man aged 35 to 55 with acute COVID-19. Here the CDR3 reads CASSPTGLEKLFF. In nucleotides, the CDR3 is TGTGCCAGCAGTCCCACAGGGCTAGAAAAACTGTTTTTT.